This T cell receptor beta chain came from a study of T cells of healthy individuals. TCRdb independently ran MiXCR on the 5' RACE reads; one entry per CDR3 protein. The table includes tens of thousands of distinct CDR3 sequences, approximately 4.8% detected once. CDR1 MNHEY and CDR2 SVGAGI come from the germline V gene. This CDR3 region has 15 residues. V was cut by 2 bases and J by 2 bases, with 10 bases left in between. This clonotype was seen only a few times. This clonotype was obtained from a female donor in good health. The chain has TRBV6-5 and TRBJ2-1; D is undetermined. The CDR3 is CASSYNGPTYNEQFF. The CDR3 region has the DNA TGTGCCAGCAGTTACAATGGGCCAACCTACAATGAGCAGTTCTTC.